The next 25 T cell receptor beta chains were all read from a single sample in a study of blood T cell repertoires in COVID-19 (dated by TCRdb to the early 2020s). The library was prepared using the immunoSEQ multiplex PCR assay. This immuneACCESS table, as held by TCRdb, lists in-frame sequences with V and J called but not all clones. Of the missing ones, under half trace to an unresolved V gene in checked studies; the others have no known cause. Here the sample has a few hundred thousand clones; 91% occur a single time. The leading ten clones occupy more than 1% of the sample. Source material: PBMCs or T cells enriched from blood (not recorded which). The receptors here all came from a human donor in a cohort exposed to, infected with or recovered from COVID-19 (not recorded which). The donor label of this sample is uncertain.

This clone occurred a few times. The chain recombines TRBV10-3 with TRBJ2-7; TRBD1 aligns across 11 bases. Trimming cost V 8 bases and J 1 base; bases outside gene matches: 4. The CDR3 runs to 14 residues. CDR1 is ENHRY and CDR2 is SYGVKD in the germline V gene. The CDR3 DNA reads TGTGCCATCCAAGGGACAGGGGGATCCTACGAGCAGTACTTC. This codes for CAIQGTGGSYEQYF.

The rearrangement links TRBV6-5 to TRBJ1-4; 9 positions agree with TRBD1. With 4 bases clipped from V and 5 bases from J, the junction kept 5 bases outside the gene matches. In germline, CDR1 is MNHEY, CDR2 SVGAGI. The CDR3 is 15 amino acids. The CDR3 loop reads CASSLIGTGNEKLFF. In DNA form, the CDR3 reads TGTGCCAGCAGTTTGATCGGGACAGGGAATGAAAAACTGTTTTTT.

The rearrangement joins TRBV5-1 to TRBJ2-3, with D perhaps matching TRBD1 (6 bases). In germline, CDR1 is SGHRS, CDR2 YFSETQ. The CDR3 covers 17 residues. The germline V and J ends were trimmed by 3 bases and 0 bases, with 17 bases remaining between them. CDR3 nucleotides: TGCGCCAGCAGCTCGCGGACAGTTACCACTAGCACAGATACGCAGTATTTT. Its protein is CASSSRTVTTSTDTQYF.

The rearrangement links TRBV9 to TRBJ1-2; possibly TRBD1 for D (5 bases). The CDR3 runs to 13 residues. Per the germline V gene, CDR1 is SGDLS and CDR2 is YYNGEE. Trimming left V 3 bases short and J 8 bases short, with 14 bases between. The CDR3 nucleotides are TGTGCCAGCAGCGAAAGGGGATCCTACGGCTACACCTTC. It yields the protein CASSERGSYGYTF.

The CDR3 loop reads CASIQARDYGYTF. In DNA form, the CDR3 reads TGTGCCAGCATCCAGGCCAGGGACTATGGCTACACCTTC. The rearrangement uses TRBV7-2 and TRBJ1-2; D is perhaps TRBD1 (5 bases). From germline, CDR1 is SGHTA and CDR2 FQGNSA. The ends were cut back, 7 bases at V and 3 bases at J, with 12 bases in the middle. This CDR3 has 13 residues.

This chain links TRBV6-5 with TRBJ2-7, with D unresolved. This CDR3 has 11 amino acids. CDR1 and CDR2 from the germline V gene are MNHEY and SVGAGI. Trimming removed 4 bases from V and 7 bases from J, with 8 bases in between. The CDR3 DNA reads as TGTGCCAGCAGTTCTCTGAGGGAGCAGTACTTC. Translating gives CASSSLREQYF.

This chain connects TRBV10-2 to TRBJ1-2, with D possibly matching TRBD1 (6 bases). This CDR3 has 13 residues. Deletions cut 3 bases from V and 4 bases from J, with 9 bases between. CDR1 and CDR2 from the germline V gene are WSHSY and SAAADI. Here the CDR3 reads CASSDDRSYGYTF. The CDR3 coding sequence is TGCGCCAGCAGTGACGACAGGTCCTATGGCTACACCTTC.

J is TRBJ2-5 and V is TRBV12-5, with D perhaps matching TRBD2 (6 bases). CDR3 length: 13 residues. The germline V gene encodes CDR1 LGHNT and CDR2 FRNRAP. V lost 5 bases, J lost 1 base, and 8 bases lay in between. The CDR3 protein is CASGRDFQETQYF. CDR3 in DNA: TGTGCTAGTGGTCGGGACTTCCAAGAGACCCAGTACTTC.

The chain combines TRBV11-2 with TRBJ2-1; 8 bases are a match to TRBD1. Losses at the gene ends were 5 bases for V and 10 bases for J; bases not matched to a gene: 16. The germline CDR1 and CDR2 sequences are SGHAT and FQNNGV. The CDR3 extends over 16 amino acids. In DNA, the CDR3 is TGTGCCAGCAGCATAAACAGGGGGGCGCGGGGTGGGGAGCAGTTCTTC. Its protein is CASSINRGARGGEQFF.

The rearrangement links TRBV4-3 to TRBJ2-7; D may be TRBD1 (5 bases). Germline CDR1 reads LGHNA; CDR2 reads YSLEER. Trimming pared 4 bases from V and 3 bases from J, leaving 13 bases between. The CDR3 has 14 amino acids. The CDR3 bases are TGCGCCAGCAGCCCTGACTCTAGGGGCTACGAGCAGTACTTC. Encoded protein: CASSPDSRGYEQYF.

The chain recombines TRBV23-1 with TRBJ1-2; TRBD1 matches at 7 bases. TRBV23-1 is filed as an ORF, its function uncertain. The CDR3 loop spans 14 amino acids. Trimming at V came to 3 bases and at J to 7 bases, leaving 8 bases not matched to a gene. CDR3 in amino acids: CASSQKRGQSGYTF. The CDR3, as DNA: TGCGCCAGCAGTCAGAAGAGGGGGCAATCTGGCTACACCTTC.

The V call is TRBV7-8, the J call TRBJ1-3, with D possibly being TRBD1 (6 bases). Per the germline V gene, CDR1 is SGHVS and CDR2 is FQNEAQ. This CDR3 is built from 16 residues. Trimming cost V 5 bases and J 3 bases, with 17 bases left between them. The CDR3 loop reads CASSPSDRFLGNTIYF. The CDR3 region has the DNA TGTGCCAGCAGCCCCTCGGACAGATTTCTTGGAAACACCATATATTTT.

This chain connects TRBV24-1 to TRBJ1-3; the D is unclear. This CDR3 is built from 15 residues. The V and J ends lost 4 bases and 5 bases respectively, with 14 bases between them. CDR1 and CDR2 (germline): KGHDR, SFDVKD. CDR3 residues: CATSDLRGLRNTIYF. The DNA for the CDR3 is TGTGCCACCAGTGACCTCAGAGGGCTTCGAAACACCATATATTTT.

The V and J genes are TRBV5-1 and TRBJ2-7, with 11 bases matching TRBD2. There are 15 residues in the CDR3. Germline CDR1 SGHRS, CDR2 YFSETQ. V was pared by 4 bases and J by 0 bases, with 3 bases of the junction left unmatched. In nucleotides, the CDR3 is TGCGCCAGCAGCGTTACTAGCGGGAGCTCCTACGAGCAGTACTTC. Translating gives CASSVTSGSSYEQYF.

This clone was picked up one time. This chain joins TRBV6-5 and TRBJ1-5, with a tentative D call TRBD1 (5 bases). The CDR3 is 15 amino acids. CDR1 and CDR2 (germline): MNHEY, SVGAGI. Trimming removed 7 bases from V and 0 bases from J, with 13 bases in between. CDR3 bases: TGTGCCAGCACAAAGAGCGGGGGTAGCAATCAGCCCCAGCATTTT. Its protein is CASTKSGGSNQPQHF.

This rearrangement joins TRBV6-5 to TRBJ1-2; TRBD1 aligns across 7 bases. This CDR3 region has 14 residues. CDR1 is MNHEY, CDR2 SVGAGI, per germline. V shed 6 bases, J shed 7 bases, and the junction held 11 bases outside the gene matches. The chain's CDR3 is CASRPKRQGFGYTF. CDR3 nucleotides: TGTGCCAGCAGGCCAAAACGACAGGGCTTTGGCTACACCTTC.

The chain couples TRBV19 to TRBJ2-4; the match to TRBD2 covers 7 bases. Germline values: CDR1 LNHDA, CDR2 SQIVND (reference sequence). The J segment lost 3 bases and the V segment lost 0 bases, leaving 5 bases of the junction unmatched. CDR3 length equals 16 residues. CDR3: CASSIDGRADKNIQYF. The DNA of the CDR3 is TGTGCCAGTAGTATAGATGGGAGGGCCGACAAAAACATTCAGTACTTC.

The gene calls are TRBV28 and TRBJ2-2, with TRBD2 matching 8 bases. Germline V gene sequence: CDR1 MDHEN, CDR2 SYDVKM. The CDR3 is 16 amino acids. With 5 bases clipped from V and 4 bases from J, the junction kept 9 bases outside the gene matches. The CDR3 DNA sequence: TGTGCCAGCAGTGGGTTAGCGGGGAGGCCCACCGGGGAGCTGTTTTTT. It translates to CASSGLAGRPTGELFF.

The rearrangement joins TRBV16 to TRBJ1-5, with 8 bases fitting TRBD1. The CDR3 has 14 amino acids. Trimming removed 4 bases from V and 7 bases from J; junction bases left unmatched: 6. Germline values: CDR1 KGHSY, CDR2 FQNENV. The DNA of the CDR3 is TGTGCCAGCAGCCGGACAGGGATCGGACAGCCCCAGCATTTT. Amino acids: CASSRTGIGQPQHF.

The chain links TRBV2 to TRBJ2-1; 10 nucleotides line up with TRBD2. The J segment lost 11 bases and the V segment lost 1 base, leaving 5 bases of the junction unmatched. This CDR3 spans 14 amino acids. Germline V gene lookup returns CDR1 SNHLY and CDR2 FYNNEI. CDR3 nucleotide sequence: TGTGCCAGCAGTGAAGAGGCTAGCGGGGGAAAGCAGTTCTTC. This gives the protein CASSEEASGGKQFF.

The J gene is TRBJ2-2, the V gene TRBV4-3; D gene ambiguous. The CDR3 consists of 16 residues. The germline CDR1 and CDR2 sequences are LGHNA and YSLEER. V was trimmed by 2 bases and J by 1 base, leaving 11 bases between them. The CDR3 sequence: CASSQPPPGNTGELFF. In DNA form, the CDR3 reads TGCGCCAGCAGCCAACCCCCCCCAGGGAACACCGGGGAGCTGTTTTTT.

V gene TRBV7-2 combines with J gene TRBJ1-3; D might be TRBD1 (6 bases). This CDR3 region has 16 residues. V lost 5 bases, J lost 1 base, and 15 bases lay in between. The germline gives CDR1 SGHTA, CDR2 FQGNSA. The CDR3 spells CASSKGVRSSGNTIYF. The CDR3 nucleotides read TGTGCCAGCAGCAAGGGGGTGAGGAGTTCTGGAAACACCATATATTTT.

The chain joins TRBV18 to TRBJ1-1, with D tentatively TRBD1 (6 bases). The CDR3 length is 14 residues. The V gene's germline CDR1 is KGHSH and CDR2 LQKENI. V was trimmed by 6 bases and J by 1 base, leaving 12 bases between them. DNA for the CDR3: TGTGCCAGCTCCCTGGGACACAAGAACACTGAAGCTTTCTTT. This codes for CASSLGHKNTEAFF.

V usage is TRBV5-1 and J usage is TRBJ2-1; 12 bases align to TRBD2. Trimming took 3 bases from V and 3 from J; bases not matched to a gene: 1. This CDR3 has 15 amino acids. Germline CDR1 is SGHRS and CDR2 is YFSETQ. The CDR3 is CASSSSGGDYNEQFF. For the CDR3, the DNA is TGCGCCAGCAGCTCTAGCGGGGGGGACTACAATGAGCAGTTCTTC.

This chain uses TRBV24-1 with TRBJ1-2; a weak D match, TRBD1 (6 bases). The CDR3 has 13 residues. The V and J ends lost 4 bases and 8 bases respectively, with 13 bases between them. Germline V CDR1 and CDR2: KGHDR, SFDVKD. As DNA, the CDR3 is TGTGCCACCAGTGAGGAACAGGGCCGGGGCTACACCTTC. Translating it yields CATSEEQGRGYTF.